Presented here are 13 T cell receptor beta chains from one specimen sequenced in a study of cytomegalovirus exposure and HLA in healthy donors. PCR primers comprised 60 Vbeta and 13 Jbeta primers. The method was immunoSEQ multiplex PCR; TCRdb's version includes in-frame clones alone and lacks a portion of them. The sample shows 75,000 to 100,000 clones, 55% to 80% of them seen only once. Source material: PBMCs. These receptors were taken from a female donor in good health and CMV-seronegative.

The chain links TRBV6-5 to TRBJ1-2, with D hard to call. The CDR3 is 14 residues long. Germline assignment: CDR1 MNHEY and CDR2 SVGAGI. The ends were cut back, 0 bases at V and 1 base at J, with 6 bases in the middle. The CDR3 spells CASSYSSINYGYTF. In nucleotides, the CDR3 is TGTGCCAGCAGTTACTCGAGCATTAACTATGGCTACACCTTC.

On this clone: Additional DNA sequences in this sample encode the identical CDR3. The chain couples TRBV7-9 to TRBJ1-1; 7 bases map to TRBD1. This CDR3 contains 15 residues. The V and J ends lost 4 bases and 5 bases, in that order; junction bases with no gene match: 10. The germline CDR1 and CDR2 sequences are SEHNR and FQNEAQ (reference sequence). CDR3 DNA: TGTGCCAGCAGCTCCAACACAGGGGCAGGAACTGAAGCTTTCTTT. As protein: CASSSNTGAGTEAFF.

The chain links TRBV28 to TRBJ2-6; D is unclear. Germline values: CDR1 MDHEN, CDR2 SYDVKM. This CDR3 comprises 14 residues. V was cut by 6 bases and J by 2 bases, with 8 bases left in between. The CDR3, as DNA: TGTGCCAGCAGGCTATCCGCTGGGGCCAACGTCCTGACTTTC. Translation: CASRLSAGANVLTF.

This clone was detected a few times. V gene TRBV7-3 combines with J gene TRBJ2-2, with 8 bases that match TRBD2. V shed 3 bases, J shed 0 bases, and the junction held 0 bases outside the gene matches. Looked up from germline, CDR1 is SGHTA and CDR2 is FQGTGA. This CDR3 region has 15 residues. CDR3 in amino acids: CASSLTSANTGELFF. The CDR3 nucleotides read TGTGCCAGCAGCTTGACTAGCGCGAACACCGGGGAGCTGTTTTTT.

The V call is TRBV28, the J call TRBJ1-1; tentative D call: TRBD1 (5 bases). This CDR3 contains 15 residues. Trimming left V 0 bases short and J 6 bases short, with 14 bases between. Germline values: CDR1 MDHEN, CDR2 SYDVKM. The CDR3 loop is CASSLWGGKGAEAFF. CDR3 bases: TGTGCCAGCAGTTTATGGGGGGGGAAAGGGGCTGAAGCTTTCTTT.

This chain joins TRBV13 and TRBJ1-4, with D possibly being TRBD1 (5 bases). Deletions cut 5 bases from V and 4 bases from J, with 11 bases between. The V gene's germline CDR1 is PRHDT and CDR2 FYEKMQ (reference sequence). CDR3 length: 14 amino acids. Here the CDR3 reads CASSQGSFNEKLFF. The CDR3 DNA follows: TGTGCCAGCAGCCAGGGATCCTTTAATGAAAAACTGTTTTTT.

The J gene is TRBJ1-5, the V gene TRBV30; unclear D gene. There are 14 residues in the CDR3. Germline CDR1 GTSNPN, CDR2 SVGIG (reference sequence). Trimming removed 1 base at V and 0 bases at J, with 7 bases between. The CDR3 is CAWSEAYSNQPQHF. CDR3 sequence (DNA): TGTGCCTGGAGTGAAGCTTATAGCAATCAGCCCCAGCATTTT. Together with reference TRBV30 and TRBJ1-5, the CDR3 gives the full variable domain: SQTIHQWPATLVQPVGSPLSLECTVEGTSNPNLYWYRQAAGRGLQLLFYSVGIGQISSEVPQNLSASRPQDRQFILSSKKLLLSDSGFYLCAWSEAYSNQPQHFGDGTRLSIL.

For this clone: One end of the junction varies from germline; a read error may be responsible. The chain couples TRBV27 to TRBJ1-6; 9 nucleotides align to TRBD1. This CDR3 is 14 amino acids long. CDR1 and CDR2 (germline): MNHEY, SMNVEV (reference sequence). The CDR3 sequence is CASSPGTGYRTLNF. In DNA form, the CDR3 reads TGTGCCAGCAGCCCCGGGACAGGGTACCGAACCCTCAACTTT.

The rearrangement links TRBV10-1 to TRBJ1-2; TRBD1 aligns across 9 bases. This CDR3 contains 11 residues. Germline CDR1 is WNHNN and CDR2 is SYGVQD (reference sequence). Trimming took 6 bases from V and 7 from J; bases not matched to a gene: 0. In DNA, the CDR3 is TGCGCCAGCAGGACAGGGGGTGGCTACACCTTC. Its protein is CASRTGGGYTF.

This clone was seen only once. This sequence joins TRBV6-4 and TRBJ1-1, with D possibly matching TRBD1 (5 bases). CDR3 size: 13 residues. Trimming removed 7 bases from V and 7 bases from J, with 16 bases in between. Germline CDR1 reads MRHNA; CDR2 reads SNTAGT. The CDR3 is CASIVRDKFEAFF. In DNA form, the CDR3 reads TGTGCCAGCATAGTCAGGGATAAATTTGAAGCTTTCTTT.

This rearrangement joins TRBV29-1 to TRBJ2-7, with 12 positions matching TRBD1. Trimming at V came to 7 bases and at J to 6 bases, leaving 4 bases not matched to a gene. The CDR3 spans 12 residues. Germline CDR1 and CDR2: SQVTM and ANQGSEA. The CDR3 loop is CSAGTGGGEQYF. The CDR3 nucleotides are TGCAGCGCCGGGACAGGGGGCGGCGAGCAGTACTTC.

The table lists this clone with a few counts. The rearrangement joins TRBV28 to TRBJ1-2; maybe TRBD1 (6 bases). CDR1 and CDR2 (germline): MDHEN, SYDVKM. The CDR3 loop spans 17 amino acids. Deletions cut 3 bases from V and 5 bases from J, with 22 bases between. CDR3 DNA: TGTGCCAGCAGTTTTTGGACGAATCGACAGGCCCTATATGGCTACACCTTC. It yields the protein CASSFWTNRQALYGYTF.

This clone was recorded once. CDR3 residues: CASSPVAGPIYNEQFF. The CDR3 DNA reads as TGCGCCAGCAGCCCGGTAGCGGGCCCTATCTACAATGAGCAGTTCTTC. This chain joins TRBV5-1 and TRBJ2-1; 7 bases agree with TRBD2. The CDR3 is 16 amino acids. Per the germline V gene, CDR1 is SGHRS and CDR2 is YFSETQ. The ends lost 4 bases at V and 3 bases at J; junction bases unmatched: 10.